This TCR beta chain was sequenced in a study of T cells in Graves' hyperthyroidism and ophthalmopathy. There are 16 residues in the CDR3. With 3 bases clipped from V and 5 bases from J, the junction kept 5 bases outside the gene matches. Stability of Graves' hyperthyroidism was defined as absent ophthalmopathy progression within 18 months. The hyperthyroidism was newly diagnosed and had lasted under 2 months; the patients were aged 18 to 65. A patient was excluded if there was uncontrolled infection, other autoimmune disease, pregnancy or lactation. Fresh 10 ml peripheral blood yielded PBMCs. This clonotype came up many times. RNA transcripts yielded amplified TCR beta CDR3 regions. With the HTBI primer set, the TCR CDR3 went through a first round of RT-PCR. TCRdb re-called the multiplex PCR reads through MiXCR, storing one row per CDR3 protein. The sample lists about 420,000 distinct CDR3 sequences; 15% to 19% were seen once.

Material: blood. The rearrangement uses TRBV12-3 or TRBV12-4 and TRBJ2-2, with 11 positions matching TRBD2. This sequence was found in a woman younger than 30 with Graves' hyperthyroidism. CDR3 DNA: TGTGCCAGCAGTTTTCTAGCGGGGGGTGAGACCGGGGAGCTGTTTTTT. Translation: CASSFLAGGETGELFF.